This T cell receptor beta chain was obtained from a study of blood T cell repertoires in COVID-19. Original processing methods: For nucleated cells, counts were estimated from reference gene primer amplification. Generated by immunoSEQ multiplex PCR, the TCRdb table keeps only in-frame clones and is missing some. Clone size and the V and J calls come from that table; the DNA yielded D and trimming. The sample holds under 100,000 clones, approximately 86% seen once. The ends lost 4 bases at V and 1 base at J; junction bases unmatched: 9. Looked up from germline, CDR1 is LNHDA and CDR2 is SQIVND (reference sequence). The CDR3 loop spans 17 amino acids.

This receptor was taken from a male donor with acute or convalescent COVID-19. Sample: peripheral blood. The chain has TRBV19 and TRBJ2-1; 8 nucleotides align to TRBD2. The CDR3 region has the DNA TGTGCCAGTAGTACCACCGGGGGGGCCGCTTCCTACAATGAGCAGTTCTTC. Encoded protein: CASSTTGGAASYNEQFF.